The clone carrying this TCR beta chain has just a few counts. Its specificity is unknown. The sample originates from a study of metastatic and nonmetastatic thyroid tumors. Study-wide background: Comparison of repertoires was carried out across blood and tumor or nodule tissue from malignant and benign thyroid patients. Overall study findings and caveats: Compared with benign nodules, malignant thyroid tumors were reported to have significantly higher TCR beta diversity in both blood and tumor.

Among the patients, none had received any treatment before thyroid surgery. CDR1 LNHDA and CDR2 SQIVND come from the germline V gene (reference sequence). This CDR3 is 13 amino acids long. Trimming pared 3 bases from V and 5 bases from J, leaving 10 bases between. As originally analysed: CDR3 differences across clinicopathological groups were used to build a distant-metastasis classifier for papillary thyroid cancer. TCRdb re-called the PCR reads via MiXCR. The V and J calls shown here were made by TCRdb, not taken from the authors' results. The sample carries 15,000 or so clones, roughly 25% recorded once.

The source is a female donor with papillary thyroid cancer or a benign thyroid nodule (not recorded which). Some clones in this sample may be carry-over from other donors' samples. What was sequenced was tumor tissue. J is TRBJ2-5 and V is TRBV19; D is undetermined. CDR3 DNA sequence: TGTGCCAGTAGTATTCAAGCACGCGAGACCCAGTACTTC. Protein product: CASSIQARETQYF.